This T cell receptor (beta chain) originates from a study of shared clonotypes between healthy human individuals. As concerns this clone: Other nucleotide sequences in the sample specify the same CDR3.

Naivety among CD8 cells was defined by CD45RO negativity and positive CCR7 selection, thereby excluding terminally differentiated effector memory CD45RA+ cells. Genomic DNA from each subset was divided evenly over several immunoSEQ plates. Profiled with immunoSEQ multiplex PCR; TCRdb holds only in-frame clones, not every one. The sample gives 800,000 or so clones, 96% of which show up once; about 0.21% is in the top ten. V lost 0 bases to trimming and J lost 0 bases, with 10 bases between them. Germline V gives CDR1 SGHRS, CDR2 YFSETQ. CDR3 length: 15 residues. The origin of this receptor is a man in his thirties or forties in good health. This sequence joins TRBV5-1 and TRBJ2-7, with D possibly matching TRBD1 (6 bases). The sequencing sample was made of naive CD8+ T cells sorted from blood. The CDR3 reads CASSLVQGSSYEQYF. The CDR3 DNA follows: TGCGCCAGCAGCTTGGTACAGGGCAGCTCCTACGAGCAGTACTTC.